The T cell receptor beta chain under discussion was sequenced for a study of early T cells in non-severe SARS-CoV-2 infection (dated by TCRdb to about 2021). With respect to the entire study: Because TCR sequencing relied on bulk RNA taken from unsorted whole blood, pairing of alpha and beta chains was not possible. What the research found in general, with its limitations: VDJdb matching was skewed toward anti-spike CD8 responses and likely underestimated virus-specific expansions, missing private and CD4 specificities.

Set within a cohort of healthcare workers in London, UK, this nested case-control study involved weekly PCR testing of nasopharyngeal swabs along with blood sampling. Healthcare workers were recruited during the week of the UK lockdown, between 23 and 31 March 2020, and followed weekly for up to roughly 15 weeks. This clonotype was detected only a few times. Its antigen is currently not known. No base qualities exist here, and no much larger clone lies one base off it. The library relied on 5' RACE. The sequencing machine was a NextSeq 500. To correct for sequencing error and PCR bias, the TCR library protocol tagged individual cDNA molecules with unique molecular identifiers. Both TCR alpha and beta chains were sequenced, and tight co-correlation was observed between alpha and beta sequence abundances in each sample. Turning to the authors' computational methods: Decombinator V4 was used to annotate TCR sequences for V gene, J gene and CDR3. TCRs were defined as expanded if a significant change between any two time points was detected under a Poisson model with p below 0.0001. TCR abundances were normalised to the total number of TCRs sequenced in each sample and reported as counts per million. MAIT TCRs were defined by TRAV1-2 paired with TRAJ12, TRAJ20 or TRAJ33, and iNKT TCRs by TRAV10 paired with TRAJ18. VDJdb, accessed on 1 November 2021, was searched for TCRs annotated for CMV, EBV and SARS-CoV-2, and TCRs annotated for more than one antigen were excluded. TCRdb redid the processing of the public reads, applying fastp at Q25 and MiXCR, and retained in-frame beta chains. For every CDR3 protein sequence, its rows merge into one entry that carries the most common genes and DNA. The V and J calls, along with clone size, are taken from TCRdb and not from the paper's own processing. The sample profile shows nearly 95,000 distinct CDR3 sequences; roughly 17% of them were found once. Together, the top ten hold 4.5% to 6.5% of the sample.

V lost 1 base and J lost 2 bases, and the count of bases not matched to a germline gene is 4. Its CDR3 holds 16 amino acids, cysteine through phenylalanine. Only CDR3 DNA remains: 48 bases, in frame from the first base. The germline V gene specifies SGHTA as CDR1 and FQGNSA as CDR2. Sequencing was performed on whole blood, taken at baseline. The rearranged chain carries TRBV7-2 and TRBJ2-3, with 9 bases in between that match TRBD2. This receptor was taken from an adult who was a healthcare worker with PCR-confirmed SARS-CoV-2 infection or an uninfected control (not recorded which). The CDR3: CASSLGAGGYTDTQYF. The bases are TGTGCCAGCAGCTTAGGGGCGGGAGGGTACACAGATACGCAGTATTTT.